This T cell receptor beta chain is drawn from a study of shared clonotypes between healthy human individuals (dated by TCRdb to 2020 to 2022). A note on the overall study: A few men and two women, aged 18 to 49 years, made up the cohort. To estimate repertoire size and how much clonotype sharing occurs between individuals, the study deeply sequenced the blood TCR repertoires of five healthy adults. For each donor, CD4 naive and CD4 memory were each run on three plates, CD8 naive on two plates, and CD8 memory on one plate. Each donor's leukapheresis produced roughly between roughly 0.85 and 9.5 billion PBMCs. To increase sequencing depth and limit assay-specific biases, TCR repertoire library preparation and sequencing were carried out by different laboratories using diverse techniques.

This clone occurred a few times. The antigen it recognizes is unknown. No base quality information exists; no much larger clone differs at one position. On the study overall, not on this receptor specifically: The genetic and exposure-history diversity represented was limited by the small number of donors. Compared with non-shared clonotypes, the clonotypes found in all four sorted-subset donors had higher generation probabilities. Across four donors, approximately 4.9% of naive CD4, more than 3% of naive CD8, 2% to 2.5% of memory CD4, and approximately 0.4% of memory CD8 clonotypes were shared. Pairwise subsampling indicated that sequencing depth was expected to affect the degree of clonotype sharing among donors. Larger estimated clonotype richness was generally found for naive subsets than for memory subsets. Sampling was restricted to blood, and TCR repertoires in tissue are likely to differ from TCR repertoires in blood. Even with the large sequencing depth, rarefaction of the sorted-subset datasets indicated that sequencing was incomplete.

The germline V gene specifies KGHSH as CDR1 and LQKENI as CDR2. The CDR3 sequence holds 15 residues, the cysteine and phenylalanine included. CDR3 DNA is the only sequence kept; it has 45 bases, read in frame from the first base. V sheds 4 bases and J sheds 1 base, leaving 13 bases between their ends. The donors were healthy, HIV-negative adults who had no recently reported acute infections or vaccinations. Every donor was a Caucasian adult living in Nashville, Tennessee, USA. CD4+ T cells were enriched through magnetic negative selection, after which naive cells were positively selected on CD45RA and the remaining negative fraction served as the memory subset. After blood collection by leukapheresis, PBMCs were isolated using Ficoll-Histopaque density gradient centrifugation and then cryopreserved in the vapor phase of liquid nitrogen. Analytical flow cytometry was used to check the purity and quantity of each magnetically sorted T cell population. Genomic DNA was isolated from every sorted fraction and measured by UV absorbance on a Nanodrop 2000c.

TCR CDR3 regions were amplified from genomic DNA by multiplex PCR using the deep immunoSEQ assay. Genomic DNA extracted from each cell subset was distributed evenly over all wells of several immunoSEQ 96-well plates, and each plate served as one replicate. For sorted subsets, 150 to 250 ng genomic DNA, equal to tens of thousands of T cell genomes, was loaded into each replicate PCR. The purified libraries were quantified using a Qubit 3.0 fluorometer, sized with a Bioanalyzer 2100, and then quantified again using the KAPA Library Quantification kit. Each immunoSEQ 96-well plate was sequenced on its own single-read 150-cycle Illumina NextSeq 550 flow cell. Processing in the source paper ran as follows. The immunoSEQ output contained only junctional sequences without quality scores, so filtering could not match that applied to full-length reads. To assign V/J genes and CDR3, sequences were annotated against IMGT germline references using PyIR, a Python wrapper for IgBLAST v1.9. Any read was removed if the V/J assignment was weak (E-value above 1e-6), the CDR3 was missing, or the read contained stop codons, out-of-frame junctions, or ambiguous translated residues. V3J clonotypes were defined by identical inferred V gene, J gene, and CDR3 amino acid sequence. Percentage overlap between repertoires was computed as shared unique clonotypes divided by the size of the smaller repertoire. Richness of each repertoire was evaluated using RTK rarefaction, the Chao1 estimator, and Recon v2.1 estimates of unobserved clonotypes. Generation probabilities were computed with OLGA for all TCRbeta clonotypes obtained by the gDNA method from a few donors. TCRdb took over this immuneACCESS table, retaining in-frame rearrangements with V and J assigned. Such tables are incomplete; in checked studies, under half of the missing clones stem from an unresolved V gene, and the remainder is unexplained. The V and J calls and the clone size are those of that table, but D and trimming were determined from the DNA. This sample is represented by approximately 2.4 million clones; roughly 95% of them were singletons. The top ten clones comprise roughly 0.13% of the sample.

Sequencing used naive CD4+ T cells sorted from blood. Reading the label with the study, this specimen's cell subset or site is: CD45RA+ positively selected. This chain is built from TRBV18 and TRBJ1-1, and the D gene may be TRBD1, 6 bases matching. This clonotype was obtained from a man aged 18 to 35 in good health. The CDR3 here reads CASSLQGHANTEAFF. The DNA sequence is given as TGTGCCAGCTCACTCCAGGGACACGCGAACACTGAAGCTTTCTTT.